Sequencing of this T cell receptor (beta chain) was carried out in a study of T cell clonotyping in hematopoietic cell transplantation. Time point in this sample: recipient sample about 28 days before transplant, after cytoreduction. Generated by immunoSEQ multiplex PCR, the TCRdb table keeps only in-frame clones and is missing some. The repertoire has about 20,000 clones, 85% to 90% of them found once; the top ten carry about 4%. Per the germline V gene, CDR1 is SQVTM and CDR2 is ANQGSEA. V was pared by 5 bases and J by 7 bases, with 15 bases between. The length of the CDR3 is 13 residues. Study-level results: Few recipient clonotypes overlapped donors; over 95% were de novo at given depth. No sorting was done, leaving CD4 and CD8 contributions mixed.

Details on this clone: Antigen unknown.

The J gene is TRBJ1-3, the V gene TRBV29-1; D not resolved. The source was peripheral blood mononuclear cells, collected before stem cell transplant. The TCR comes from a man between 18 and 35 years old with biphenotypic leukemia. Some clones in this sample may be carry-over from other donors' samples. CDR3 amino acids: CSVCPENSNTIYF. In DNA, the CDR3 is TGCAGCGTTTGTCCAGAGAACTCGAACACCATATATTTT.